This T cell receptor beta chain was identified during a study of blood T cell repertoires in COVID-19. Study background: PBMCs, B-cell-depleted T cells, or T cells were the source of the cDNA or gDNA that made up the material.

One Seattle source followed patients from active infection through their disease course. The germline V gene has CDR1 LGHDT and CDR2 YNNKEL (reference sequence). The V and J ends lost 4 bases and 1 base respectively, with 6 bases between them. The CDR3 consists of 13 residues. Per the authors' pipeline: Estimated nucleated cell counts came from reference gene primer amplification. Profiled with immunoSEQ multiplex PCR; TCRdb holds only in-frame clones, not every one. From that table come the V and J calls and clone size; the DNA was used to work out D and trimming. The sample consists of over 200,000 clones, 85% to 90% of them appearing once.

This receptor was identified in a man aged 25-40 years with COVID-19, enrolled during active disease. V and J are TRBV3-1 (or the pseudogene TRBV3-2) and TRBJ2-3; no clear D gene. Material for sequencing was peripheral blood. DNA of the CDR3: TGTGCCAGCAGCCCCCAGGGCACAGATACGCAGTATTTT. Its translation is CASSPQGTDTQYF.